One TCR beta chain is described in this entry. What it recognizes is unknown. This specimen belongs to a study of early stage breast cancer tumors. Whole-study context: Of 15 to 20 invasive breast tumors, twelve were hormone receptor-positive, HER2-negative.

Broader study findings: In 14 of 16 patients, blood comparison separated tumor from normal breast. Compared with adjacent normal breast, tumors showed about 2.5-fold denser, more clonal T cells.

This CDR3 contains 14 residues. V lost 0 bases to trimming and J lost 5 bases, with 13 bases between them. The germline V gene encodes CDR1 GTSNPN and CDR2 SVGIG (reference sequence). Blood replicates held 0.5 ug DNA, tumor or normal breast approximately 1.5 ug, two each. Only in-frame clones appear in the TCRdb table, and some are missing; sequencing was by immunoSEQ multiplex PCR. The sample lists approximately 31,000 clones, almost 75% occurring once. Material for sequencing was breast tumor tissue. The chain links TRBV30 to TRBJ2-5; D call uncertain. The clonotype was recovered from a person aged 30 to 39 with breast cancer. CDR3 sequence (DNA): TGTGCCTGGAGTGTACAAGTTACTGTGGAGACCCAGTACTTC. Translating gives CAWSVQVTVETQYF.